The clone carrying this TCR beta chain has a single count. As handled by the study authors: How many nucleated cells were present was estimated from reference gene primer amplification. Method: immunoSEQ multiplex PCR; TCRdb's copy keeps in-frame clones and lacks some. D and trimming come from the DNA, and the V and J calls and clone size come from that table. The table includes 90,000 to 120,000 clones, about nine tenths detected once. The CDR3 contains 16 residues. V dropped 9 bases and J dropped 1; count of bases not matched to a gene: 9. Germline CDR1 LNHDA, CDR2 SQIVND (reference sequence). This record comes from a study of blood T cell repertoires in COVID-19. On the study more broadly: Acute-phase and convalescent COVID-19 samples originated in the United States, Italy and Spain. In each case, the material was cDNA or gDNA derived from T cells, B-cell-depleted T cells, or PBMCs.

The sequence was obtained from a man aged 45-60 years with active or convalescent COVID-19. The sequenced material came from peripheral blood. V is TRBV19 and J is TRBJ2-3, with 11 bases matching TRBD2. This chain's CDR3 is CARGNSGRAGTDTQYF. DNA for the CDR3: TGTGCCAGGGGAAATAGCGGGAGGGCGGGCACAGATACGCAGTATTTT.